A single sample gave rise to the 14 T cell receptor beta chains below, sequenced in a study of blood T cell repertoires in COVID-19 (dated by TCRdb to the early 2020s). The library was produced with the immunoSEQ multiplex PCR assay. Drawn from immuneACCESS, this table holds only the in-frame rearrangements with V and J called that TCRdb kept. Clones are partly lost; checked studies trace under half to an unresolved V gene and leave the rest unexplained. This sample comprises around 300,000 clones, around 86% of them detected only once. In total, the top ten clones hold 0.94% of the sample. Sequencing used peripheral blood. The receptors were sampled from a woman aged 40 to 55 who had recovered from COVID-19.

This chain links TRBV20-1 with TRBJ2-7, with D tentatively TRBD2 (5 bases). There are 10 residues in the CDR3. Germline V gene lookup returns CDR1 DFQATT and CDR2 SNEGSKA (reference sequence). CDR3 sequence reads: CSVGGYEQYF. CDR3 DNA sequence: TGCAGCGTAGGAGGCTACGAGCAGTACTTC.

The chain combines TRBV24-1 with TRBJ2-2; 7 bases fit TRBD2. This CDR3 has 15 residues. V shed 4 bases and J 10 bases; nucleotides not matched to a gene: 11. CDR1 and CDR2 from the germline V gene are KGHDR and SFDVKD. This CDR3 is CATSDPSGGLEELFF. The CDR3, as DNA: TGTGCCACCAGTGACCCTTCGGGAGGCCTGGAGGAGCTGTTTTTT.

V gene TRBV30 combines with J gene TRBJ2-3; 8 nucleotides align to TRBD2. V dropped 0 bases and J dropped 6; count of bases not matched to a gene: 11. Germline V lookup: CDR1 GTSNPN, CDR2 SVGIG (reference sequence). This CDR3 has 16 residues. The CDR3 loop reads CAWSVLRGTRLDTQYF. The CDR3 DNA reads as TGTGCCTGGAGTGTACTTCGGGGGACTAGGCTTGATACGCAGTATTTT. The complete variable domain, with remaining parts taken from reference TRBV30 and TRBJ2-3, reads SQTIHQWPATLVQPVGSPLSLECTVEGTSNPNLYWYRQAAGRGLQLLFYSVGIGQISSEVPQNLSASRPQDRQFILSSKKLLLSDSGFYLCAWSVLRGTRLDTQYFGPGTRLTVL.

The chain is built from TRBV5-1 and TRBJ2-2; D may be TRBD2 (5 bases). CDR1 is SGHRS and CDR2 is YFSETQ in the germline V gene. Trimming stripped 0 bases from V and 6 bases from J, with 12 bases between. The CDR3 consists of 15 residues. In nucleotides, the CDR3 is TGCGCCAGCAGCTTGGGTCCGGGGTTGGCCGGGGAGCTGTTTTTT. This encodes CASSLGPGLAGELFF.

CDR3: CASSLGLAFWNNEQFF. In nucleotides, the CDR3 is TGTGCCAGCAGCTTAGGTCTAGCGTTCTGGAACAATGAGCAGTTCTTC. The chain carries TRBV7-8 and TRBJ2-1, with a possible D match to TRBD2 (6 bases). This CDR3 has 16 residues. The germline gives CDR1 SGHVS, CDR2 FQNEAQ. V lost 1 base, J lost 5 bases, and 15 bases lay in between. The full variable domain, its missing parts supplied by reference TRBV7-8 and TRBJ2-1, is GAGVSQSPRYKVAKRGQDVALRCDPISGHVSLFWYQQALGQGPEFLTYFQNEAQLDKSGLPSDRFFAERPEGSVSTLKIQRTQQEDSAVYLCASSLGLAFWNNEQFFGPGTRLTVL.

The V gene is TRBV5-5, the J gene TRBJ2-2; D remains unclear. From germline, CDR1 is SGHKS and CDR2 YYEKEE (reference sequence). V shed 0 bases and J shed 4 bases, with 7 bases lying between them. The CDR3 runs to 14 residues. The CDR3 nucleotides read TGTGCCAGCAGCTTGGATGGAGCCACCGGGGAGCTGTTTTTT. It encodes CASSLDGATGELFF.

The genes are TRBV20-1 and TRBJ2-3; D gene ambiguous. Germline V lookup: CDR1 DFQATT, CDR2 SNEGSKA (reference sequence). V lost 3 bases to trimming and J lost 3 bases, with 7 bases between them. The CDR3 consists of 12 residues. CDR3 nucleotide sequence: TGCAGTGCTAGTCCCCAGACAGATACGCAGTATTTT. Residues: CSASPQTDTQYF.

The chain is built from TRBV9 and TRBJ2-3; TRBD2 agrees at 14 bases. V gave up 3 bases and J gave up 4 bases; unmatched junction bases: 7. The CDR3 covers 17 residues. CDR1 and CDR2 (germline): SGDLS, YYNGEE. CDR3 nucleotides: TGTGCCAGCAGCGAGAGGGGACTAGCGGGAGCTTCAGATACGCAGTATTTT. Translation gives CASSERGLAGASDTQYF.

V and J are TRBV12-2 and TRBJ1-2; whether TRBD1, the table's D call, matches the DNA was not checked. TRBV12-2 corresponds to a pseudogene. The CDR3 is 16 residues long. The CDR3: CASRFRDRGRSYGYTF. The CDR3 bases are TGTGCAAGTCGCTTCCGGGACAGGGGGCGTAGCTATGGCTACACCTTC.

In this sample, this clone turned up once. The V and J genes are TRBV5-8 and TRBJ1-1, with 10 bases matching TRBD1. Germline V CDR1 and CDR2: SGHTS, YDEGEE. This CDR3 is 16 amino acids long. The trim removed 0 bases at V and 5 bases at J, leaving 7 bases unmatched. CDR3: CASSLGQGAGRTEAFF. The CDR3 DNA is TGTGCCAGCAGCTTGGGACAGGGGGCCGGTAGGACTGAAGCTTTCTTT. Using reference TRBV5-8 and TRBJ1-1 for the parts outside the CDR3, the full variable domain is EAGVTQSPTHLIKTRGQQATLRCSPISGHTSVYWYQQALGLGLQFLLWYDEGEERNRGNFPPRFSGRQFPNYSSELNVNALELEDSALYLCASSLGQGAGRTEAFFGQGTRLTVV.

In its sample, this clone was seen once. This CDR3 reads CASSVLEGGDEQYF. The DNA for the CDR3 is TGTGCCAGCTCAGTCCTGGAGGGCGGCGACGAGCAGTACTTC. The rearrangement joins TRBV18 to TRBJ2-7; possible D gene TRBD2, 6 bases. Trimming removed 5 bases at V and 5 bases at J, with 16 bases between. This CDR3 is built from 14 residues. Germline CDR1 KGHSH, CDR2 LQKENI.

CDR3: CASSPAGGGQETQYF. CDR3 coding DNA: TGTGCCAGCAGCCCAGCGGGAGGGGGCCAAGAGACCCAGTACTTC. The J gene is TRBJ2-5, the V gene TRBV5-4; 10 nucleotides line up with TRBD2. This CDR3 is 15 amino acids long. Germline loops: CDR1 SGHNT, CDR2 YYREEE (reference sequence). The V gene end was trimmed by 4 bases and the J gene end by 1 base; junction bases not matched to a gene: 4.

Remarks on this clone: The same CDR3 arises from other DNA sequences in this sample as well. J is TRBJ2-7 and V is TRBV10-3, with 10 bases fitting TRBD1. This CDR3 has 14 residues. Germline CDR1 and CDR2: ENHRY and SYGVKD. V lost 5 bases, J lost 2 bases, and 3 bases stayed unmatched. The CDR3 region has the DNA TGTGCCATCAGTTCCGGGACAGGGGCCTACGAGCAGTACTTC. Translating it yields CAISSGTGAYEQYF.

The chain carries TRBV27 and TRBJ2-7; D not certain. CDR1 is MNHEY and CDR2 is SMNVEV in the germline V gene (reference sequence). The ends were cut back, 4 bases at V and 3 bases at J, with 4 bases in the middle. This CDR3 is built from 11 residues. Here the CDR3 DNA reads TGTGCCAGCAGTTCCATCTACGAGCAGTACTTC. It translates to CASSSIYEQYF.